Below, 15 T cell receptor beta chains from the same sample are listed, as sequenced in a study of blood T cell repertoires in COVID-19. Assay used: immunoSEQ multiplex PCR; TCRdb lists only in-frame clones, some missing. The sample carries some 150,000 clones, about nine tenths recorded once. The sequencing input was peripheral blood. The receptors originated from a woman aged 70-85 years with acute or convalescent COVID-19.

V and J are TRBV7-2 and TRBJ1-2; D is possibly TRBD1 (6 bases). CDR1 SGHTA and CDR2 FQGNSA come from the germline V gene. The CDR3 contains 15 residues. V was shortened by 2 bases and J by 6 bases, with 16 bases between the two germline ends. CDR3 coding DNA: TGTGCCAGCAGCTTACACCGACAGGCGTCCGATGGCTACACCTTC. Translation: CASSLHRQASDGYTF. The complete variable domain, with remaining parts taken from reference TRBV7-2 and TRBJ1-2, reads GAGVSQSPSNKVTEKGKDVELRCDPISGHTALYWYRQSLGQGLEFLIYFQGNSAPDKSGLPSDRFSAERTGGSVSTLTIQRTQQEDSAVYLCASSLHRQASDGYTFGSGTRLTVV.

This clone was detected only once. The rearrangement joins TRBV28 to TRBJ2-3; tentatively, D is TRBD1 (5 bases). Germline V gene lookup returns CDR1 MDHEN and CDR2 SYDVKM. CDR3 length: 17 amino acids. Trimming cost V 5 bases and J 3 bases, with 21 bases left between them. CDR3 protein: CASSVPPHRLRTDTQYF. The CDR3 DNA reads TGTGCCAGCAGTGTCCCGCCTCACAGGTTAAGGACAGATACGCAGTATTTT.

The CDR3 DNA is TGTGCCAGCTCACCACCCGGACGTCCGAGGGGGCAAGAGACCCAGTACTTC. It specifies CASSPPGRPRGQETQYF. This chain connects TRBV18 to TRBJ2-5; TRBD1 is a possible D gene (6 bases). CDR1 and CDR2 from the germline V gene are KGHSH and LQKENI. The CDR3 contains 17 residues. Trimming pared 0 bases from V and 2 bases from J, leaving 16 bases between.

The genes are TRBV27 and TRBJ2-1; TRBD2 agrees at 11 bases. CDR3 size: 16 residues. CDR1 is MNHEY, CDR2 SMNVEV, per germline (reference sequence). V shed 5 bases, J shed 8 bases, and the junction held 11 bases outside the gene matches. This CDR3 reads CASSQGSGGAIDEQFF. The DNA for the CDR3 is TGTGCCAGCAGTCAAGGTAGCGGGGGGGCCATAGATGAGCAGTTCTTC.

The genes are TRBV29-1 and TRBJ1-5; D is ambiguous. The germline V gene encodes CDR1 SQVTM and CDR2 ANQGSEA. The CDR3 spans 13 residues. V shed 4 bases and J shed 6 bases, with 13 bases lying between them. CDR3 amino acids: CSVGEGEGQPQHF. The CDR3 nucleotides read TGCAGCGTTGGGGAGGGTGAAGGTCAGCCCCAGCATTTT.

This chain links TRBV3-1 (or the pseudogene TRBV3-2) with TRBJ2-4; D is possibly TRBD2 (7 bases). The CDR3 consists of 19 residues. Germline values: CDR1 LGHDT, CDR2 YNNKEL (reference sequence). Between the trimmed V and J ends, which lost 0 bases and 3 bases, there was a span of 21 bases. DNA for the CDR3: TGTGCCAGCAGCCAAGATCCCGGCGGGGGCATAGCTGGCAAAAACATTCAGTACTTC. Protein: CASSQDPGGGIAGKNIQYF.

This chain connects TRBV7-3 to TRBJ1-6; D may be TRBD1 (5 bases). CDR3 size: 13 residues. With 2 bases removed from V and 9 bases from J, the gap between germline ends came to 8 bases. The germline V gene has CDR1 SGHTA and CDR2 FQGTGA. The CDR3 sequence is CASSLLGGSPLHF. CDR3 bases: TGTGCCAGCAGCTTATTGGGGGGTTCACCCCTCCACTTT. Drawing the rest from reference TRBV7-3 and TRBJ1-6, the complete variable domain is GAGVSQTPSNKVTEKGKYVELRCDPISGHTALYWYRQSLGQGPEFLIYFQGTGAADDSGLPNDRFFAVRPEGSVSTLKIQRTERGDSAVYLCASSLLGGSPLHFGNGTRLTVT.

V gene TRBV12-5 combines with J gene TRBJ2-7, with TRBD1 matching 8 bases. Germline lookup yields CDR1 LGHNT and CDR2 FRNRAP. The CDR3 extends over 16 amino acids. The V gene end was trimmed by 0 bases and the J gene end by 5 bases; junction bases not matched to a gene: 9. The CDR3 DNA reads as TGTGCTAGTGGTTTGGTTACCCAGGGGGCTTTAGACGAGCAGTACTTC. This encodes CASGLVTQGALDEQYF. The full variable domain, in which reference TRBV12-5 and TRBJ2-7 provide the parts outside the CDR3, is DARVTQTPRHKVTEMGQEVTMRCQPILGHNTVFWYRQTMMQGLELLAYFRNRAPLDDSGMPKDRFSAEMPDATLATLKIQPSEPRDSAVYFCASGLVTQGALDEQYFGPGTRLTVT.

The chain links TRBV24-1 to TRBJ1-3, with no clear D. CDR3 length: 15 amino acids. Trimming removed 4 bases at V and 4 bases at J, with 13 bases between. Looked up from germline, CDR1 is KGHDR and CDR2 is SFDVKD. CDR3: CATSDDTSGGNTIYF. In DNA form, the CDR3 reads TGTGCCACCAGTGACGACACTTCTGGGGGAAACACCATATATTTT.

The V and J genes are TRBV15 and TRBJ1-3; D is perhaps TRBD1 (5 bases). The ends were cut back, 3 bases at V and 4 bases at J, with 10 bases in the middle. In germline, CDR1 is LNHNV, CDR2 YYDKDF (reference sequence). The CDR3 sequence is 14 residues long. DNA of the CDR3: TGTGCCACCAGCAGGGACGGGGGGGGAAACACCATATATTTT. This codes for CATSRDGGGNTIYF.

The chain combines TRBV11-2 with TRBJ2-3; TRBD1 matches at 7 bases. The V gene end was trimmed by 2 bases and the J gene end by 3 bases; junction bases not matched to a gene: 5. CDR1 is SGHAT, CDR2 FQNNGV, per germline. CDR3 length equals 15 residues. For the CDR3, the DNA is TGTGCCAGCAGCTTAATGGGACAGCAAACAGATACGCAGTATTTT. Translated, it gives CASSLMGQQTDTQYF.

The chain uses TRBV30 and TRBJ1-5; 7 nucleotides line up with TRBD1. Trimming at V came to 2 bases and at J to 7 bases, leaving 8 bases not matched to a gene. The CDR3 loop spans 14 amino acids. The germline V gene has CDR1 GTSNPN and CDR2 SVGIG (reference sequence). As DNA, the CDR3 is TGTGCCTGGAGTACCGGGACAGTAGGGCAGCCCCAGCATTTT. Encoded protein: CAWSTGTVGQPQHF.

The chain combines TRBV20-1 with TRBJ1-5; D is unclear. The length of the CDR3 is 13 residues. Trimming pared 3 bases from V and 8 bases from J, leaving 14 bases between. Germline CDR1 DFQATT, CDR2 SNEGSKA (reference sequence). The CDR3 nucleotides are TGCAGTGCTAGTTCGGGGAATGGTGAGCCCCAGCATTTT. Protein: CSASSGNGEPQHF.

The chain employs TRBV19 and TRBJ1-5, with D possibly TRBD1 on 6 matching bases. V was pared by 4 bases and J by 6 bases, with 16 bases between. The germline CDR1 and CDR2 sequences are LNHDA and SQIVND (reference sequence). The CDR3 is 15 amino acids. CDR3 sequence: CASSTGVQGIQPQHF. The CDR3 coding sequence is TGTGCCAGTAGTACCGGTGTGCAGGGGATTCAGCCCCAGCATTTT.

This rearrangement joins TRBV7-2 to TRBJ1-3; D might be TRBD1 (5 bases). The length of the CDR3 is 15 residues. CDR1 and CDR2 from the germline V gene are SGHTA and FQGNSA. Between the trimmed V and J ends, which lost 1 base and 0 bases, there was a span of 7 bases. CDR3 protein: CASSLGQGSGNTIYF. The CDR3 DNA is TGTGCCAGCAGCTTAGGGCAGGGCTCTGGAAACACCATATATTTT. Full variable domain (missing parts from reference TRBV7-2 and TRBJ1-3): GAGVSQSPSNKVTEKGKDVELRCDPISGHTALYWYRQSLGQGLEFLIYFQGNSAPDKSGLPSDRFSAERTGGSVSTLTIQRTQQEDSAVYLCASSLGQGSGNTIYFGEGSWLTVV.